This T cell receptor beta chain stems from a study of technical replicates of blood from a few donors. Remarks on this clone: Its ends do not fully match the called genes, so a read error is possible.

There are 16 residues in the CDR3. CDR1 is SEHNR, CDR2 FQNEAQ, per germline (reference sequence). Sequenced by immunoSEQ multiplex PCR; TCRdb stores in-frame clones only, minus some. The sample includes fewer than 95,000 clones, around 94% of them seen just once. The sequencing input was T cells isolated from PBMCs. J is TRBJ2-2 and V is TRBV7-9, with D possibly matching TRBD2 (6 bases). This sequence was found in a human donor in good health. In DNA form, the CDR3 reads TGTGCCAGCAACTTAGCGGCGGGGCCTACCACCGGGGAGCTGTTTTTT. Translated, it gives CASNLAAGPTTGELFF.